The sequence of this TCR beta chain was determined in a study of T-cell memory formation after mild COVID-19. Germline CDR1 and CDR2: SGDLS and YYNGEE. CDR3 length: 15 residues. The ends lost 4 bases at V and 2 bases at J; junction bases unmatched: 5. The study's findings and limits: CD4+ contracting clones were found mainly in CM and EM, and CD8+ ones in EMRA. That cross-reactive memory joined was suggested by some responding clones appearing in pre-infection memory.

Comments on this clonotype: Its antigen is currently unknown.

TCRdb re-called the 5' RACE reads with MiXCR, one entry per CDR3 protein. This sample yields 550,000 to 700,000 distinct CDR3 sequences, of which roughly 18% are seen a single time; around 12% belongs to the top ten. This sequence originates from an adult woman who had mild COVID-19 (a few samples of this study predate the infection). Cell type and time point are not known. The V and J genes are TRBV9 and TRBJ2-5; 10 bases line up with TRBD2. What was sequenced was PBMCs or a T cell subset sorted from them (not recorded which). This CDR3 is CASSQTSGPQETQYF. The CDR3 DNA follows: TGTGCCAGCAGCCAGACTAGCGGGCCGCAAGAGACCCAGTACTTC.